Each of the 27 T cell receptor beta chains below was sequenced from the same sample in a study of shared clonotypes between healthy human individuals. Sequenced by immunoSEQ multiplex PCR; TCRdb stores in-frame clones only, minus some. The sample holds 2 million or so clones; approximately 95% are singletons and the top ten take more than 0.1%. Sequences were obtained from naive CD4+ T cells sorted from blood. The subset here: CD45RA+ positively selected. The receptors were sampled from a man aged 18 to 29 in good health.

This sequence joins TRBV30 and TRBJ1-5, with 11 bases matching TRBD1. Germline V gives CDR1 GTSNPN, CDR2 SVGIG (reference sequence). The CDR3 spans 17 residues. V shed 0 bases and J 0 bases; nucleotides not matched to a gene: 4. Written as DNA, the CDR3 is TGTGCCTGGAGTGTGGACAGGGGGCGTTATAGCAATCAGCCCCAGCATTTT. Protein sequence: CAWSVDRGRYSNQPQHF.

This chain joins TRBV7-8 and TRBJ1-3; no clear D gene. Per germline, CDR1 SGHVS and CDR2 FQNEAQ. Trimming removed 0 bases at V and 3 bases at J, with 6 bases between. CDR3 length equals 14 residues. The CDR3 here is CASSLAGIGNTIYF. CDR3 DNA: TGTGCCAGCAGCTTAGCAGGGATTGGAAACACCATATATTTT.

On this clone: In the same sample, other DNA sequences code for this CDR3. This chain uses TRBV5-1 with TRBJ2-3; 8 nucleotides match TRBD2. CDR3 size: 15 residues. CDR1 and CDR2 (germline): SGHRS, YFSETQ. Trimming at V came to 2 bases and at J to 2 bases, leaving 4 bases not matched to a gene. The CDR3 bases are TGCGCCAGCAGCTTCAGCGGGGGCCCCACAGATACGCAGTATTTT. It specifies CASSFSGGPTDTQYF.

The rearrangement uses TRBV6-5 and TRBJ1-2; no clear D. The CDR3 sequence is 15 residues long. V lost 5 bases, J lost 4 bases, and 17 bases lay in between. Germline V gives CDR1 MNHEY, CDR2 SVGAGI. The CDR3 DNA reads TGTGCCAGCAGTCCCCGCCCAGATATTATCTATGGCTACACCTTC. Its protein is CASSPRPDIIYGYTF.

This clone was seen repeatedly, ten times or more. The sample holds other DNA sequences that translate to the same CDR3. This chain connects TRBV5-8 to TRBJ1-6; D is unclear. Germline-derived CDR1 and CDR2 are SGHTS and YDEGEE. There are 12 residues in the CDR3. Between the trimmed V and J ends, which lost 1 base and 7 bases, there was a span of 3 bases. The CDR3 nucleotides read TGTGCCAGCAGCTTGCTAAATTCACCCCTCCACTTT. It is translated as CASSLLNSPLHF.

The V and J genes are TRBV6-5 and TRBJ1-5; TRBD1 matches at 10 bases. Losses at the gene ends were 5 bases for V and 7 bases for J; bases not matched to a gene: 5. This CDR3 spans 14 amino acids. CDR1 is MNHEY and CDR2 is SVGAGI in the germline V gene. Here the CDR3 DNA reads TGTGCCAGCAGTAAAGGGACAGGGGACCAGCCCCAGCATTTT. Translation: CASSKGTGDQPQHF.

This chain uses TRBV29-1 with TRBJ2-5, with D perhaps TRBD1 (6 bases). The ends were cut back, 3 bases at V and 4 bases at J, with 12 bases in the middle. In germline, CDR1 is SQVTM, CDR2 ANQGSEA. The CDR3 has 13 amino acids. In nucleotides, the CDR3 is TGCAGCGTTGATGGGGCAGGGGTAGAGACCCAGTACTTC. Translating gives CSVDGAGVETQYF.

The chain couples TRBV5-5 to TRBJ1-4; D is undetermined. Between the trimmed V and J ends, which lost 0 bases and 0 bases, there was a span of 6 bases. The CDR3 runs to 15 residues. CDR1 and CDR2 from the germline V gene are SGHKS and YYEKEE (reference sequence). CDR3 in DNA: TGTGCCAGCAGCTTGGTCCCTGCAACTAATGAAAAACTGTTTTTT. This gives the protein CASSLVPATNEKLFF.

CDR3 nucleotide sequence: TGTGCCAGCAGTCCTGGACAGGGGGCCGGGGAGCTGTTTTTT. It is translated as CASSPGQGAGELFF. The chain couples TRBV6-6 to TRBJ2-2, with 10 bases matching TRBD1. V shed 5 bases, J shed 6 bases, and the junction held 3 bases outside the gene matches. Germline lookup yields CDR1 MNHNY and CDR2 SVGAGI (reference sequence). The CDR3 loop spans 14 amino acids.

This sequence joins TRBV6-5 and TRBJ2-3, with a weak D call TRBD1 (7 bases). The germline V and J ends were trimmed by 4 bases and 4 bases, with 18 bases remaining between them. The CDR3 is made up of 16 amino acids. The V gene's germline CDR1 is MNHEY and CDR2 SVGAGI. DNA of the CDR3: TGTGCCAGCAGTTCCCTCCCGGGCAGGGGGGCAGATACGCAGTATTTT. This sequence encodes CASSSLPGRGADTQYF.

The chain couples TRBV10-3 to TRBJ2-5, with 12 bases aligning to TRBD1. The CDR3 is made up of 13 amino acids. Germline V CDR1 and CDR2: ENHRY, SYGVKD. V lost 6 bases and J lost 4; bases outside the gene matches: 0. CDR3 residues: CAIRGQGAETQYF. CDR3 sequence (DNA): TGTGCCATCAGGGGACAGGGGGCAGAGACCCAGTACTTC.

This chain links TRBV7-2 with TRBJ2-1; 7 nucleotides match TRBD2. With 7 bases clipped from V and 6 bases from J, the junction kept 15 bases outside the gene matches. Germline CDR1 reads SGHTA; CDR2 reads FQGNSA. The CDR3 length is 16 residues. Here the CDR3 reads CASTYRLAATGNEQFF. The CDR3 DNA reads as TGTGCCAGCACATACCGGCTAGCGGCTACCGGCAATGAGCAGTTCTTC.

This chain links TRBV2 with TRBJ2-2, with D unclear. Per germline, CDR1 SNHLY and CDR2 FYNNEI. The CDR3 is made up of 12 amino acids. V dropped 7 bases and J dropped 6 bases, with 9 bases sitting between them. The CDR3 DNA sequence: TGTGCCAGCAAAGCTCAGTCCGGGGAGCTGTTTTTT. Residues: CASKAQSGELFF.

The chain joins TRBV6-5 to TRBJ2-7; D may match TRBD1 or TRBD2 (5 bases each). With 5 bases removed from V and 4 bases from J, the gap between germline ends came to 15 bases. Germline-derived CDR1 and CDR2 are MNHEY and SVGAGI. This CDR3 is built from 14 residues. The CDR3 region is CASSRDPRRYEQYF. CDR3 coding DNA: TGTGCCAGCAGTCGGGACCCCAGGAGGTACGAGCAGTACTTC.

The chain has TRBV6-1 and TRBJ1-4; D is unclear. This CDR3 is built from 14 residues. Looked up from germline, CDR1 is MNHNS and CDR2 is SASEGT. V was clipped by 10 bases and J by 1 base, with 13 bases between them. The CDR3 protein is CATNLGGTNEKLFF. CDR3 in DNA: TGTGCCACCAACCTGGGCGGAACTAATGAAAAACTGTTTTTT.

About this clone itself: This sample includes further DNA sequences coding for the same CDR3. The V gene is TRBV28, the J gene TRBJ2-5; no clear D gene. Germline V gives CDR1 MDHEN, CDR2 SYDVKM. Trimming stripped 1 base from V and 4 bases from J, with 4 bases between. The CDR3 loop spans 12 amino acids. The CDR3 DNA reads TGTGCCAGCAGTTTATCCCGAGAGACCCAGTACTTC. Translated: CASSLSRETQYF.

V and J are TRBV2 and TRBJ2-7; D is perhaps TRBD1 (5 bases). Germline CDR1 is SNHLY and CDR2 is FYNNEI. CDR3 size: 13 residues. Trimming cost V 6 bases and J 0 bases, with 9 bases left between them. The CDR3 nucleotides read TGTGCCAGCAGGGGTGACAGCTCCTACGAGCAGTACTTC. As protein: CASRGDSSYEQYF.

The chain joins TRBV5-8 to TRBJ1-6; the D is unclear. CDR1 is SGHTS and CDR2 is YDEGEE in the germline V gene. The CDR3 consists of 14 residues. With 6 bases removed from V and 7 bases from J, the gap between germline ends came to 14 bases. The CDR3 protein is CASTLGGINSPLHF. The CDR3, as DNA: TGTGCCAGCACTCTCGGAGGGATAAATTCACCCCTCCACTTT.

The gene calls are TRBV4-3 and TRBJ2-1, with D perhaps matching TRBD2 (5 bases). The V and J ends lost 3 bases and 7 bases respectively, with 13 bases between them. This CDR3 comprises 14 residues. Germline V lookup: CDR1 LGHNA, CDR2 YSLEER. The CDR3 DNA reads as TGCGCCAGCAGCCATGCACGGACGGGGAATGAGCAGTTCTTC. Translating gives CASSHARTGNEQFF.

In nucleotides, the CDR3 is TGTGCCAGCAGAGTGACAGGATCCGAAAAACTGTTTTTT. Amino acid sequence: CASRVTGSEKLFF. The chain carries TRBV2 and TRBJ1-4; D perhaps matches TRBD1 (6 bases). This CDR3 contains 13 residues. Germline-derived CDR1 and CDR2 are SNHLY and FYNNEI. The V gene lost 6 bases and the J gene lost 8 bases, with 13 bases spanning the gap.

The chain links TRBV6-6 to TRBJ1-2; the match to TRBD1 covers 7 bases. V was pared by 6 bases and J by 4 bases, with 8 bases of the junction left unmatched. This CDR3 is built from 14 residues. The germline V gene encodes CDR1 MNHNY and CDR2 SVGAGI (reference sequence). CDR3 in amino acids: CASSPRDSIYGYTF. The CDR3 DNA reads as TGTGCCAGCAGCCCCCGGGACAGTATCTATGGCTACACCTTC.

The chain recombines TRBV25-1 with TRBJ1-2, with 7 positions matching TRBD1. With 4 bases clipped from V and 5 bases from J, the junction kept 4 bases outside the gene matches. CDR3 length: 13 amino acids. CDR1 is MGHDK and CDR2 is SYGVNS in the germline V gene. CDR3 DNA sequence: TGTGCCAGCAGTGGGACAGGTCGGTATGGCTACACCTTC. This sequence encodes CASSGTGRYGYTF.

J is TRBJ2-7 and V is TRBV7-9, with TRBD2 matching 13 bases. The CDR3 is made up of 16 amino acids. Germline V gene sequence: CDR1 SEHNR, CDR2 FQNEAQ (reference sequence). V shed 5 bases, J shed 2 bases, and the junction held 6 bases outside the gene matches. The CDR3 is CASSPRLAGGTYEQYF. CDR3 sequence (DNA): TGTGCCAGCAGCCCTAGACTAGCGGGGGGTACCTACGAGCAGTACTTC. The full variable domain, in which reference TRBV7-9 and TRBJ2-7 provide the parts outside the CDR3, is DTGVSQNPRHKITKRGQNVTFRCDPISEHNRLYWYRQTLGQGPEFLTYFQNEAQLEKSRLLSDRFSAERPKGSFSTLEIQRTEQGDSAMYLCASSPRLAGGTYEQYFGPGTRLTVT.

The chain links TRBV11-2 to TRBJ1-4; tentatively, D is TRBD1 (6 bases). CDR3 length: 16 amino acids. With 4 bases removed from V and 11 bases from J, the gap between germline ends came to 23 bases. CDR1 SGHAT and CDR2 FQNNGV come from the germline V gene. This CDR3 reads CASSSGTSGTVYKLFF. In nucleotides, the CDR3 is TGTGCCAGCAGCTCCGGGACATCCGGTACGGTGTATAAACTGTTTTTT.

This chain uses TRBV5-1 with TRBJ2-3, with 9 bases aligning to TRBD1. This CDR3 contains 16 residues. With 4 bases clipped from V and 3 bases from J, the junction kept 9 bases outside the gene matches. Germline CDR1 and CDR2: SGHRS and YFSETQ. CDR3 sequence: CASSPVGQGGTDTQYF. The CDR3 nucleotides are TGCGCCAGCAGCCCAGTGGGACAGGGTGGAACAGATACGCAGTATTTT.

The V call is TRBV6-5, the J call TRBJ1-5; no definite D call. The CDR3 is made up of 14 amino acids. The V end lost 6 bases, the J end lost 3 bases, and 12 bases lay between the germline ends. Germline values: CDR1 MNHEY, CDR2 SVGAGI. CDR3 nucleotide sequence: TGTGCCAGCAGCTCCCGCGGGGTCAATCAGCCCCAGCATTTT. Residues: CASSSRGVNQPQHF.

This rearrangement joins TRBV6-1 to TRBJ1-5; unclear D gene. This CDR3 is built from 17 residues. Per germline, CDR1 MNHNS and CDR2 SASEGT. Deletions cut 4 bases from V and 0 bases from J, with 16 bases between. DNA of the CDR3: TGTGCCAGCAGTGTCGAGAGGGCCCCCTATAGCAATCAGCCCCAGCATTTT. Amino acid sequence: CASSVERAPYSNQPQHF.